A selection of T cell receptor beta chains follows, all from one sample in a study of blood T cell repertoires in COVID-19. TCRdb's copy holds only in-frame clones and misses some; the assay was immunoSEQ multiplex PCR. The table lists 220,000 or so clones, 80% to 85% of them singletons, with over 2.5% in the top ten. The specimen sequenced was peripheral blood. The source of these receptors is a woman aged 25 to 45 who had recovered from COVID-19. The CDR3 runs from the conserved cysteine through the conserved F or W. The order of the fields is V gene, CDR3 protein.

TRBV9 CASSPGQGKYYEQYF
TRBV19 CASSRGQTGWLPDTQYF
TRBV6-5 CASSLTQGDGNTIYF
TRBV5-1 CASSQRQAMSEKLFF
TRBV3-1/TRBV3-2 CASSQAQNGYTF
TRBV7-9 CASTAMGAGPYEQYF
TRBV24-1 CATSDDPDRGYTF
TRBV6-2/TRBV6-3 CASSYGTSGDYEQYF
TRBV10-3 CAMGGRLAGVNEQFF
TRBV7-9 CASSHPHEETQYF
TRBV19 CASSIPRGAPLHF
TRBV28 CASTGGLDYNEQYF
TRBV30 CAGTSGRRGVTETQYF
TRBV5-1 CASSPGAVPRETQYF
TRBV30 CAWTRTGYQETQYF
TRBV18 CASSPLIAVSYNEQFF
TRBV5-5 CASSLAPSTDTQYF
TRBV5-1 CASSFGDRVNYGYTF
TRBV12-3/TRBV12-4 CASSAHRGYEQYF
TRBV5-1 CASSYDRASQETQYF
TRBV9 CASSVGIGDTDTQYF
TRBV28 CASSSRQPQHF
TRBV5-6 CASSRDRGPSGYTF
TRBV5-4 CASSLARSGGDEQFF
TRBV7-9 CASSLAPLAGVFSYEQYF
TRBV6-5 CASRGLAGGADTQYF
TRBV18 CASSPDEDSYTF
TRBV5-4 CASSLPGLAGKDTQYF
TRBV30 CAWSERFYNEQFF
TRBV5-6 CASSPLGQGATDTQYF
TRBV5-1 CASSSVSGGTDTQYF
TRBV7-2 CASSFTGWGTEAFF
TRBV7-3 CASSLGGMNNEQFF
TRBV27 CASTKDRGQYEQYF
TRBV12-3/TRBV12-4 CAIGTSGDNEQFF
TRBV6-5 CASRLAAYNEQFF
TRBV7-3 CASSLAVGGSYEQYF
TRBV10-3 CAISKGTDSYSNQPQHF
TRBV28 CASRPSGRAGSQYF
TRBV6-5 CASSYSSLYSEAFF
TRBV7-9 CASSIGQESLYEQYF
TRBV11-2 CASSLDFRDRVGVSPLHF
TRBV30 CAWSGRAAYSYNEQFF
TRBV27 CASPEARGEQPQHF
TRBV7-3 CASSLLQGGTEAFF
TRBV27 CASSLLSGPRRLQYF
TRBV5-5 CASSHGREGDTQYF
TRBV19 CASSLTAAGEQYF
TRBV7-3 CASSTTPGREFNSGNTIYF
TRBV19 CASWGTSGRDEQFF